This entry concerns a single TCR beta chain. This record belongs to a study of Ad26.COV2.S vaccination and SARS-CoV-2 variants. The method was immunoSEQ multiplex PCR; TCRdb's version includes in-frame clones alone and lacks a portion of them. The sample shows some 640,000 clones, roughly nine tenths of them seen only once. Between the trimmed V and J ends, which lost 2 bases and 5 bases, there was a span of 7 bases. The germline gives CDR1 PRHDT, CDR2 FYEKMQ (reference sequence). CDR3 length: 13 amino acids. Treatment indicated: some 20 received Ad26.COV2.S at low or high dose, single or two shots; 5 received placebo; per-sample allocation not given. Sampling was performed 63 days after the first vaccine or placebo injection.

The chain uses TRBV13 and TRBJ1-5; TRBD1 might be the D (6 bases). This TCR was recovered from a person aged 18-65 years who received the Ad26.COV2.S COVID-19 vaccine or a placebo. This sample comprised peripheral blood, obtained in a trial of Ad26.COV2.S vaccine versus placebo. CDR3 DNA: TGTGCCAGCAGCTTATCAGGGGATCAGCCCCAGCATTTT. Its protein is CASSLSGDQPQHF.